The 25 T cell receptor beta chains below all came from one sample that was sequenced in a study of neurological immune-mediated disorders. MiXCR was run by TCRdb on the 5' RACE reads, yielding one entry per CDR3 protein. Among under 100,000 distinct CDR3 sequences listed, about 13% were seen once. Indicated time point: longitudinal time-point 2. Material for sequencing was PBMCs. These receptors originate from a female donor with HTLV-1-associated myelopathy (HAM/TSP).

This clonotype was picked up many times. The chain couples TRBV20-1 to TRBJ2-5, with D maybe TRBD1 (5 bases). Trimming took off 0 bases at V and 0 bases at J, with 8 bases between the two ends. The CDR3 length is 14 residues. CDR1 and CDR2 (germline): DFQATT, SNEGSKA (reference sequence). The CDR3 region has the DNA TGCAGTGCTAGAGATCAGGGTTACCAAGAGACCCAGTACTTC. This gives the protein CSARDQGYQETQYF.

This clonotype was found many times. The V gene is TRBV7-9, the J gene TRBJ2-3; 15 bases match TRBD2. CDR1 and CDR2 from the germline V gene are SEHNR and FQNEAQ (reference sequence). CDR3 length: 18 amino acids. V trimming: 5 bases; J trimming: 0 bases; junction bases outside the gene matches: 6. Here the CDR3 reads CASSPGLAGGDSTDTQYF. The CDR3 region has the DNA TGTGCCAGCAGCCCGGGACTAGCGGGGGGTGATAGCACAGATACGCAGTATTTT.

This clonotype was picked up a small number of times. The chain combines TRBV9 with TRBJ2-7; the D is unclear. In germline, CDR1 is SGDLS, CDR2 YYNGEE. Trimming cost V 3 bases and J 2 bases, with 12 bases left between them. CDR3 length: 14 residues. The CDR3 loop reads CASSAEQSTYEQYF. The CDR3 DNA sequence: TGTGCCAGCAGCGCGGAACAGAGCACCTACGAGCAGTACTTC. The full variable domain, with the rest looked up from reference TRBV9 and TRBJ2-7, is DSGVTQTPKHLITATGQRVTLRCSPRSGDLSVYWYQQSLDQGLQFLIQYYNGEERAKGNILERFSAQQFPDLHSELNLSSLELGDSALYFCASSAEQSTYEQYFGPGTRLTVT.

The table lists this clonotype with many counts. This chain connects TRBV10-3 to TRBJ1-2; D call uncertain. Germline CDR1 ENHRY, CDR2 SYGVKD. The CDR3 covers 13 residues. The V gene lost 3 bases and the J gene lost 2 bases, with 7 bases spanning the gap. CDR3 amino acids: CAISDSGNYGYTF. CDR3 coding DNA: TGTGCCATCAGTGACAGCGGAAACTATGGCTACACCTTC.

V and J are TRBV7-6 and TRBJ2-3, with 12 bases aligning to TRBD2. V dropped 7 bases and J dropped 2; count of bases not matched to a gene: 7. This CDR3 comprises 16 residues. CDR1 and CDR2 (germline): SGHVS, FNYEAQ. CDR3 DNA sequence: TGTGCCAGCACCCAACTAGCGGGGGGAATCACAGATACGCAGTATTTT. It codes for CASTQLAGGITDTQYF.

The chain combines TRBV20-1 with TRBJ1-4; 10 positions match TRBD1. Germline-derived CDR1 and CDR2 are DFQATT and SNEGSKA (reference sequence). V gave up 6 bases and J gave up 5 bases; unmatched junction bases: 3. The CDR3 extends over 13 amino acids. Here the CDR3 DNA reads TGCAGTGCCCGACAGGGGGCGAATGAAAAACTGTTTTTT. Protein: CSARQGANEKLFF.

The CDR3 DNA sequence: TGTGCTAGTGGCTTTGGCCACAGGGATCTGAACGAGCAGTACTTC. It encodes CASGFGHRDLNEQYF. V usage is TRBV12-5 and J usage is TRBJ2-7, with D possibly matching TRBD1 (6 bases). V lost 6 bases and J lost 5, with 20 bases in between. The germline gives CDR1 LGHNT, CDR2 FRNRAP. This CDR3 has 15 residues.

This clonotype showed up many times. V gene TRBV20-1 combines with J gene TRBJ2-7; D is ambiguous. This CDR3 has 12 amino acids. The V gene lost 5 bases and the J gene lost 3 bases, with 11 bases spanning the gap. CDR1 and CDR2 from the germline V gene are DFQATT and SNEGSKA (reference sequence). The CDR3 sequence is CSAARVGYEQYF. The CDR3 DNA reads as TGCAGTGCTGCACGGGTTGGCTACGAGCAGTACTTC.

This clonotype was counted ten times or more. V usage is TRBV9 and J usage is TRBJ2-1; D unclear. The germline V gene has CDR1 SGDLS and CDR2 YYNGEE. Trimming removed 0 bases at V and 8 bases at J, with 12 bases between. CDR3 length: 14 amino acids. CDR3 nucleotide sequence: TGTGCCAGCAGCGTAGGATACCCAACCCATGAGCAGTTCTTC. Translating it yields CASSVGYPTHEQFF.

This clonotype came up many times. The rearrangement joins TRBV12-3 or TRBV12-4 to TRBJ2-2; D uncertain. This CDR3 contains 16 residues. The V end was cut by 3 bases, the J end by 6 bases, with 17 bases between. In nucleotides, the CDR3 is TGTGCCAGCAGTTTCTGGTCCGGCAGTGGTTCCGGGGAGCTGTTTTTT. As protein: CASSFWSGSGSGELFF.

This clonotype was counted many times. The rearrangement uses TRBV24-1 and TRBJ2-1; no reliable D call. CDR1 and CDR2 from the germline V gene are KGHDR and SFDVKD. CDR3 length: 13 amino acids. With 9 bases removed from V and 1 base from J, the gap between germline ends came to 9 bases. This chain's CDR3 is CATAAVSYNEQFF. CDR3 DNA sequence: TGTGCCACCGCAGCCGTTTCCTACAATGAGCAGTTCTTC.

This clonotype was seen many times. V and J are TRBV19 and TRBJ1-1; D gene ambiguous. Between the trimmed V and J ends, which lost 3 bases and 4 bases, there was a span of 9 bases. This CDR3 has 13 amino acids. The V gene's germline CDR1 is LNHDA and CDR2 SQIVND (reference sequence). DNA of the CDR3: TGTGCCAGTAGTATCGGGTTAGTCACTGAAGCTTTCTTT. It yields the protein CASSIGLVTEAFF.

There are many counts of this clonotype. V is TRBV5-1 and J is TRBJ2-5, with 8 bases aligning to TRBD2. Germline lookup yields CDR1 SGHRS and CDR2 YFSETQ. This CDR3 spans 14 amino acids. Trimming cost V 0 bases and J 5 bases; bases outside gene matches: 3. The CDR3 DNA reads TGCGCCAGCAGCTTGGCCGGCGGGAGGGAGACCCAGTACTTC. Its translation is CASSLAGGRETQYF.

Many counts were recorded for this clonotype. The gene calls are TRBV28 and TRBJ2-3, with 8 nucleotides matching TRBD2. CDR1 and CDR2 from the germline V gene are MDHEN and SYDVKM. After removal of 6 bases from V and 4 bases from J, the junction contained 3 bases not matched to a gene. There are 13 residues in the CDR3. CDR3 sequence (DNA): TGTGCCAGCAGGGGACTAGTCCCAGATACGCAGTATTTT. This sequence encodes CASRGLVPDTQYF.

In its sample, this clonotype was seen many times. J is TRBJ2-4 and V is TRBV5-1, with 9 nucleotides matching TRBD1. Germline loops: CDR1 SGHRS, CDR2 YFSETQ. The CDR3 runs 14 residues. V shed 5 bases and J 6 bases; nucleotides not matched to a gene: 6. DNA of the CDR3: TGCGCCAGCAGGTTACAGGGGGCCGGAAACATTCAGTACTTC. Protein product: CASRLQGAGNIQYF.

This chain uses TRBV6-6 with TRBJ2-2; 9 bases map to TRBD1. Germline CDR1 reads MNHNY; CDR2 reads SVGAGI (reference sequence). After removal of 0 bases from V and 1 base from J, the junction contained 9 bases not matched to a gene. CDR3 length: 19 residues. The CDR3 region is CASSYSVSTGGGNTGELFF. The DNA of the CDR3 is TGTGCCAGCAGTTACTCGGTATCCACAGGGGGCGGGAACACCGGGGAGCTGTTTTTT.

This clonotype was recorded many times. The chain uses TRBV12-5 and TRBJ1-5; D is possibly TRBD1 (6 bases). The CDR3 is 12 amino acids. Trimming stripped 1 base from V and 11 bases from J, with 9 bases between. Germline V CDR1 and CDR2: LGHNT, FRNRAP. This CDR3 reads CASGLGAGAQHF. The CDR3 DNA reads TGTGCTAGTGGTTTGGGGGCAGGGGCCCAGCATTTT.

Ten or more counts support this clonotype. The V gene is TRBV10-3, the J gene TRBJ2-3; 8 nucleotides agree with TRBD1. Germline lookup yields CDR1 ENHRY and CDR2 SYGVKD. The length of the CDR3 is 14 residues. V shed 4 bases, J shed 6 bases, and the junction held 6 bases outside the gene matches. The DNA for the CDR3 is TGTGCCATCAGTGTCGGCAGGGGGCAGGATACGCAGTATTTT. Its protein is CAISVGRGQDTQYF.

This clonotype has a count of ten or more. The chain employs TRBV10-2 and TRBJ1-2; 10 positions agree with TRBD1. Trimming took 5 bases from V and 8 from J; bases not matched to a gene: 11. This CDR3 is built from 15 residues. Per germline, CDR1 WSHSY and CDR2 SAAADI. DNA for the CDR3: TGCGCCAGCAGTAAAAAACCCGGGACAGGGGACGGCTACACCTTC. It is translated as CASSKKPGTGDGYTF.

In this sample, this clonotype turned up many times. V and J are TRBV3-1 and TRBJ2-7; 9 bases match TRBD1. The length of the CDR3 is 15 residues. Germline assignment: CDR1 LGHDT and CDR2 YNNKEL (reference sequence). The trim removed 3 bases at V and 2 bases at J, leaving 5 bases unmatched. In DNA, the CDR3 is TGTGCCAGCAGCCAGAGGACAGGGGTCGCCTACGAGCAGTACTTC. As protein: CASSQRTGVAYEQYF.

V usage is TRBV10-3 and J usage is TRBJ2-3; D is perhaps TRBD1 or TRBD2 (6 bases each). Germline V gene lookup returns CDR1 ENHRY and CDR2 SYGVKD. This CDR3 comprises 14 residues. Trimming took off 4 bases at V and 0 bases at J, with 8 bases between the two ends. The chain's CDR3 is CAISAGGSTDTQYF. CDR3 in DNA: TGTGCCATCAGTGCCGGGGGCAGCACAGATACGCAGTATTTT.

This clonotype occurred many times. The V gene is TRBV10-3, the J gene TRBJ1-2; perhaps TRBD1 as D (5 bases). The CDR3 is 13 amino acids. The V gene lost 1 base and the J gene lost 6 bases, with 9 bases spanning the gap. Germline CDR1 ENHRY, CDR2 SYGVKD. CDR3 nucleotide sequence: TGTGCCATCAGTGAGTGGGGCGCTGATGGCTACACCTTC. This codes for CAISEWGADGYTF.

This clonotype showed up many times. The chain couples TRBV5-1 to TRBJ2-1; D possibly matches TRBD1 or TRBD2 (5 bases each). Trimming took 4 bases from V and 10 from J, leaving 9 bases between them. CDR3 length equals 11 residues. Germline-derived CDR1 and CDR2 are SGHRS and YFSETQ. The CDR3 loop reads CASSRGPEQFF. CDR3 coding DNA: TGCGCCAGCAGCAGGGGACCGGAGCAGTTCTTC.

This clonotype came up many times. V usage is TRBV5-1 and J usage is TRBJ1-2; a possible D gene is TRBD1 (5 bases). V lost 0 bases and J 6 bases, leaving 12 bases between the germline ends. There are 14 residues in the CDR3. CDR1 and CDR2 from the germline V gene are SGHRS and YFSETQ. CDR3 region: CASSLAPSGDGYTF. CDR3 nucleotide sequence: TGCGCCAGCAGCTTGGCCCCATCGGGGGATGGCTACACCTTC.

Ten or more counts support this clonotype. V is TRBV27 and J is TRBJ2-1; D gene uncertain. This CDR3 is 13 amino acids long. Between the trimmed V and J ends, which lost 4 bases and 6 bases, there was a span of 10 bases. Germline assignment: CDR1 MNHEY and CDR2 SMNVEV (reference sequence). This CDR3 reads CASSSPNLNEQFF. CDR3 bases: TGTGCCAGCAGTTCCCCGAATCTCAATGAGCAGTTCTTC.